Described below is a single TCR beta chain sequence and its context. The data originate from a study of a mutant IDH1 vaccine in newly diagnosed glioma. Method: immunoSEQ multiplex PCR; TCRdb's copy keeps in-frame clones and lacks some. Of 95,000 to 100,000 clones listed, 70% to 90% are singletons. Indicated time point: baseline, week 1 (first vaccination visit). Treatment in this sample: pre-vaccination baseline after standard-of-care therapy. This CDR3 contains 14 residues. Trimming took 0 bases from V and 4 from J, leaving 7 bases between them. Per germline, CDR1 LGHNA and CDR2 YNFKEQ. The chain links TRBV4-2 to TRBJ1-5; the D is unclear. The sequencing here drew on PBMCs, taken from a glioma patient treated with radiotherapy, temozolomide or both. The origin of this receptor is a woman in her forties or fifties with glioma. The DNA of the CDR3 is TGTGCCAGCAGCCAAGAGGAAGGTAATCAGCCCCAGCATTTT. Translating it yields CASSQEEGNQPQHF.